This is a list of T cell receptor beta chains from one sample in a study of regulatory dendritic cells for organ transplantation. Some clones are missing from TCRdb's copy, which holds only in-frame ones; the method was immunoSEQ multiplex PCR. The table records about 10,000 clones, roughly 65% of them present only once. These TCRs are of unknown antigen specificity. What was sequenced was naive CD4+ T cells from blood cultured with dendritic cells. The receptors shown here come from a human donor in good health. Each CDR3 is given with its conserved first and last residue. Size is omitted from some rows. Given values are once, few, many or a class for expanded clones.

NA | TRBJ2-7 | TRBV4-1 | CASSIGLSGFNEQYF
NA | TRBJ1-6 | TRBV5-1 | CASSSYSGGRLNSPLHF
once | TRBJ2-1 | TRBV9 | CASSVATPGLALNEQFF
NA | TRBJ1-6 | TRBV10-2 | CASRQGTGTGGGNSPLHF
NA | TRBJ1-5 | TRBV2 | CASREGGGFRSNQPQHF
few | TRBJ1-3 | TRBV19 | CASSYGAYSGNTIYF
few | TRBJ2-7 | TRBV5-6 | CASSLGVPGSEQYF
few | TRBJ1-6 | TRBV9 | CASSGLSGSPLHF
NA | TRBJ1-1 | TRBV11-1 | CASGLIGTEEAFF
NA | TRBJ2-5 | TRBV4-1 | CASSPTGVPLETQYF
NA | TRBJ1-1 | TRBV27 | CASRRQGDTEAFF
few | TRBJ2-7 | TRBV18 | CASSPQPGSSYEQYF
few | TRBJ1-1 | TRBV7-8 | CASSFPSLGGNTEAFF
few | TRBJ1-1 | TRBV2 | CASSDEVAAMNTEAFF
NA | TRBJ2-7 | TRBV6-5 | CASRTGTANLYEQYF
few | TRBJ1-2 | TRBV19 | CASAASNVYTF
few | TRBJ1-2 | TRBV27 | CASSLSSRTGFGYTF
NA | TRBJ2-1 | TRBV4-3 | CASSQRGTGSYNEQFF
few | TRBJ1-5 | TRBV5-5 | CASSLAVVGTIQPQHF
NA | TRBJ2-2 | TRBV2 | CASSSGGGPSGELFF
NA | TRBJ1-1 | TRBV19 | CASSNRETEAFF
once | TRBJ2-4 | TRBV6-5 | CASSRQGALIGIQYF
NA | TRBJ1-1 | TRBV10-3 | CAISARGEDTEAFF
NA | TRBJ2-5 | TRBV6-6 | CASSAPDRGGKTQYF
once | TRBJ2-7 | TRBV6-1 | CAISESDKGAPYEQYF
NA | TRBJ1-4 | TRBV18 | CASSPGQNEKLFF
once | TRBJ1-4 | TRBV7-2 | CASTNIRGEKLFF
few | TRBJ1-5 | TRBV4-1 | CASSQEGGGYSNQPQHF
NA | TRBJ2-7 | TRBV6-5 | CASSRSDRRAYEQYF
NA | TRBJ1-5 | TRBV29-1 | CSVAGGKGDQPQHF
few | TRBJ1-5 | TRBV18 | CASSPGQGAQNQPQHF
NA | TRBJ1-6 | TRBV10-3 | CAISEASGSYNSPLHF
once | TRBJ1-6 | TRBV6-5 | CASSRRRADNSPLHF
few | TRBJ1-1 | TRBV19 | CATGGLVNTEAFF
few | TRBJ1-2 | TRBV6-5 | CASRGQGGDYGYTF
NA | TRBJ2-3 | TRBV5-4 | CASSLAADTQYF
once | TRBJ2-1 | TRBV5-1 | CASSLVWQGNNEQFF
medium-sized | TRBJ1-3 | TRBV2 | CASSEQGGNTIYF
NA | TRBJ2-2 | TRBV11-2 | CASSPTTGKRTGELFF
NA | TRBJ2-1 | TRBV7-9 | CASRWGRGPYNEQFF
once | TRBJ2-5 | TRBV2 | CASRRETSGGGTQYF
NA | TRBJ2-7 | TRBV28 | CATNPPFTDEQYF
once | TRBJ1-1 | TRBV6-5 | CATPYQGDTEAFF
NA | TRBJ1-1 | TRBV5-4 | CASSLQGGTEAFF